Described below is a single T cell receptor beta chain sequence and its context. Its target is unknown. Germline CDR1 MNHEY, CDR2 SVGEGT. V lost 7 bases to trimming and J lost 6 bases; unmatched junction nucleotides: 9. CDR3 length: 14 residues. These data belong to a study of T cell repertoires in cytomegalovirus infection. Study summary: Based on public TCR beta signatures, there were indications of CMV infection and of a matching HLA type.

Using its own MiXCR run on the reads, TCRdb lists one record per CDR3 protein. Of roughly 990,000 distinct CDR3 sequences listed, 25% to 40% are singletons. Overall study results and limits: CMV carriers having the relevant HLA were flagged by cumulative public TCR beta family frequency. HLA-C-restricted CMV-specific TCR beta clonotypes prevailed in the ex vivo response.

The TCR comes from a human donor in good health (CMV status not recorded). Some clones in this sample may be carry-over from other donors' samples. Source: cultured CD8+ T cells from PBMCs, taken from culture after CMV antigen stimulation. The V gene is TRBV6-2 or TRBV6-3, the J gene TRBJ2-3, with TRBD2 matching 8 bases. The CDR3 coding sequence is TGTGCCAGCACCCACGCCGGGAGGGCGGATACGCAGTATTTT. Translating it yields CASTHAGRADTQYF.